A selection of T cell receptor beta chains follows, all from one sample in a study of T cells in localized non-small cell lung cancer. Profiled with immunoSEQ multiplex PCR; TCRdb holds only in-frame clones, not every one. The sample has 15,000 to 25,000 clones; around nine tenths are singletons. The specimen comprised peripheral blood, sampled before any cancer treatment. All receptors come from a male donor at least 60 years old with stage I squamous cell lung carcinoma. Each CDR3 is given with its conserved first and last residue. Fields, in order: CDR3 DNA, CDR3 protein, J gene, D gene, V gene. The D gene is left open where the match is weak.

TGTGCCAGCAGTTTCCGAACAGGAAACACTGAAGCTTTCTTT CASSFRTGNTEAFF TRBJ1-1 . TRBV7-2
TGCAGTGCCCCGACGTACGCTGAAGCTTTCTTT CSAPTYAEAFF TRBJ1-1 . TRBV20-1
TGTGCCAGCAGCTTGGGACAGGGGGCGGAAGAGACCCAGTACTTC CASSLGQGAEETQYF TRBJ2-5 TRBD1 TRBV7-9
TGCGCCAGCAGCGCCGGGACAGGTGGCTATGGCTACACCTTC CASSAGTGGYGYTF TRBJ1-2 TRBD1 TRBV5-1
TGTGCCAGCAGCTCCGGACTAGCGGGAGGAACATACAATGAGCAGTTCTTC CASSSGLAGGTYNEQFF TRBJ2-1 TRBD2 TRBV7-9
TGTGCCAGCAGCTTAGCGGTGAGCCCGAACACCGGGGAGCTGTTTTTT CASSLAVSPNTGELFF TRBJ2-2 . TRBV7-9
TGTGCCATCAGTGGGGACAGGGAAGAGACCCAGTACTTC CAISGDREETQYF TRBJ2-5 TRBD1 TRBV10-3
TGTGCCAGCAGCTTAGCCGGACAGAGTGAAAAACTGTTTTTT CASSLAGQSEKLFF TRBJ1-4 . TRBV7-2
TGTGCCAGCAGTTACTCTGACAGGGCGGACTATGGCTACACCTTC CASSYSDRADYGYTF TRBJ1-2 TRBD1 TRBV6-5
TGTGCCAGCAGCATCACCATCAGGGGCTCCAGCACAGATACGCAGTATTTT CASSITIRGSSTDTQYF TRBJ2-3 . TRBV7-9
TGTGCCAGCAGTTACGACTGGTACAATGAGCAGTTCTTC CASSYDWYNEQFF TRBJ2-1 . TRBV6-5
TGTGCCAGCAGACGTACCGGGACAGGGAATACTGAAGCTTTCTTT CASRRTGTGNTEAFF TRBJ1-1 TRBD1 TRBV27
TGTGCCATCAGTGAGTTGACAGGAAACACCATATATTTT CAISELTGNTIYF TRBJ1-3 . TRBV10-3
TGTGCCATCAGTGGACCGAGCGGGTGGGACAATGAGCAGTTCTTC CAISGPSGWDNEQFF TRBJ2-1 . TRBV10-3